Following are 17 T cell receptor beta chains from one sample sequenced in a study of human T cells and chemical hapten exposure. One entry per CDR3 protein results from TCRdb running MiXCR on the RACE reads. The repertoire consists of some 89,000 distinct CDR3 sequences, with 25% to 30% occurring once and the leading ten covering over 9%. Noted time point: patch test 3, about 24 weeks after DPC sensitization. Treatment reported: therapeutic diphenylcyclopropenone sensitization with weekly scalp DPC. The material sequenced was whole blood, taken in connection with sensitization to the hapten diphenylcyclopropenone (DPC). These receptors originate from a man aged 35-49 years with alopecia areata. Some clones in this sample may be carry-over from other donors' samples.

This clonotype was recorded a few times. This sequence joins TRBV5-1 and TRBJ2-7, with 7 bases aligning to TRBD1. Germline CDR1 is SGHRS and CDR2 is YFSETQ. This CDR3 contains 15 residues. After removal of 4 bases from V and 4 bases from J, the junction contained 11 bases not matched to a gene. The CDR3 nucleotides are TGCGCCAGCAGCCGAGGTTGGGGACAGCCGTACGAGCAGTACTTC. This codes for CASSRGWGQPYEQYF. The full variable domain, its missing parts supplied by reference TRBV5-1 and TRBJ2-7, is KAGVTQTPRYLIKTRGQQVTLSCSPISGHRSVSWYQQTPGQGLQFLFEYFSETQRNKGNFPGRFSGRQFSNSRSEMNVSTLELGDSALYLCASSRGWGQPYEQYFGPGTRLTVT.

The CDR3 region has the DNA TGTGCCGCTGCGGGGGCAGCTAATGAAAAACTGTTTTTT. It encodes CAAAGAANEKLFF. This rearrangement joins TRBV10-3 to TRBJ1-4; D possibly corresponds to TRBD1 (6 bases). CDR1 and CDR2 (germline): ENHRY, SYGVKD. V was clipped by 11 bases and J by 3 bases, with 13 bases between them. The CDR3 is made up of 13 amino acids.

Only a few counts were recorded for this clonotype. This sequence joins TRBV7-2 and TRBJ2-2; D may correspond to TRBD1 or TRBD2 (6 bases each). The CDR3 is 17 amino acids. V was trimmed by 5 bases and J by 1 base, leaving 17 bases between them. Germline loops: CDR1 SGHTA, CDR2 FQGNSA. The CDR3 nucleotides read TGTGCCAGCAGCCCCCGGGGGCCTGGAGGGAACACCGGGGAGCTGTTTTTT. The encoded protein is CASSPRGPGGNTGELFF.

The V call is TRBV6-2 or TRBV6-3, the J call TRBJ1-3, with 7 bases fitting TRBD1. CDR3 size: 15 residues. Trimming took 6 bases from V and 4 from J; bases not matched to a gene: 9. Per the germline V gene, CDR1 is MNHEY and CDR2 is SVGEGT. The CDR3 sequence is CASRPDRARGNTIYF. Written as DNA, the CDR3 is TGTGCCAGCAGGCCCGACAGGGCGCGCGGAAACACCATATATTTT.

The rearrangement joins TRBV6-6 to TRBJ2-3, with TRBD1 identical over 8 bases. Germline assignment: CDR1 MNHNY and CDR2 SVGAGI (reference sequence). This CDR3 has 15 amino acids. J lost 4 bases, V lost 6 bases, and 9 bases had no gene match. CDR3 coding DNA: TGTGCCAGCAGCTTTTCGGACAGGGAGGCAGATACGCAGTATTTT. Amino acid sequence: CASSFSDREADTQYF.

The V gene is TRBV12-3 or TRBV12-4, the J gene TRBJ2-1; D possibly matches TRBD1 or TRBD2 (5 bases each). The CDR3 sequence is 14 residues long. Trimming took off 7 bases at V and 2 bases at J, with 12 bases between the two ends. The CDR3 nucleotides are TGTGCCAGCACCCTTGGGGGAACCTACAATGAGCAGTTCTTC. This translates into CASTLGGTYNEQFF.

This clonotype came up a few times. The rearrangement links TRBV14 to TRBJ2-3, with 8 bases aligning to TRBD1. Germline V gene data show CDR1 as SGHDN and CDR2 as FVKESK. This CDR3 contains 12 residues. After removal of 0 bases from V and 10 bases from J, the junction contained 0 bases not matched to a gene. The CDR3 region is CASSQETGAQYF. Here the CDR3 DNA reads TGTGCCAGCAGCCAAGAGACAGGGGCGCAGTATTTT. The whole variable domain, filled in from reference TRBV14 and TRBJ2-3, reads EAGVTQFPSHSVIEKGQTVTLRCDPISGHDNLYWYRRVMGKEIKFLLHFVKESKQDESGMPNNRFLAERTGGTYSTLKVQPAELEDSGVYFCASSQETGAQYFGPGTRLTVL.

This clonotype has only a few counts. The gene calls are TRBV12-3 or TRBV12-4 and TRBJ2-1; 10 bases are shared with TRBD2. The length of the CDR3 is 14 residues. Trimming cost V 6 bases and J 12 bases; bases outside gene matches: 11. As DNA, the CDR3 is TGTGCCAGCAGGAAGCGGGAGGGCCCGGGGCGGCAGTTCTTC. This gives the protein CASRKREGPGRQFF.

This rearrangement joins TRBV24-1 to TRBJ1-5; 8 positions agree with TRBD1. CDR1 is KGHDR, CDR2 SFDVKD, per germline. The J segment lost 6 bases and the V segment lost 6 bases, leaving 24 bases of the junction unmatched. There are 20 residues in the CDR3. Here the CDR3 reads CATSTSFRDRPPRYPQPQHF. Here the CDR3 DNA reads TGTGCCACCAGTACCTCATTCCGGGACAGGCCACCGAGATACCCTCAGCCCCAGCATTTT.

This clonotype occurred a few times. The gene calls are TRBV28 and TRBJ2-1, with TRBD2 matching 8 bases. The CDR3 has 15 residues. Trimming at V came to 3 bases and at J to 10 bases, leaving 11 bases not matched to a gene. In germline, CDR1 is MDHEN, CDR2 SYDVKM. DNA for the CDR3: TGTGCCAGCAGTTTTAGCGGGACACCACCCCACGAGCAGTTCTTC. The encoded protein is CASSFSGTPPHEQFF.

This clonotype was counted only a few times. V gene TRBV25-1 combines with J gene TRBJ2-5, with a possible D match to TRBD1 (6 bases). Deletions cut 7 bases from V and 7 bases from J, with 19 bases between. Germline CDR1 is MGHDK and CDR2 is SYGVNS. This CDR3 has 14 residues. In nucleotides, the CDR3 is TGTGCCAGCAAGCACACAGGGAATAAAGCGACCCAGTACTTC. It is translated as CASKHTGNKATQYF.

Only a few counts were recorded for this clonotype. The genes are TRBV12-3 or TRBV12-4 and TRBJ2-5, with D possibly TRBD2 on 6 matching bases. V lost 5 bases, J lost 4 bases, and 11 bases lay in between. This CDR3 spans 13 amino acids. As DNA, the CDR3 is TGTGCCAGCAGTACGGGAGCCCGAGAGACCCAGTACTTC. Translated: CASSTGARETQYF.

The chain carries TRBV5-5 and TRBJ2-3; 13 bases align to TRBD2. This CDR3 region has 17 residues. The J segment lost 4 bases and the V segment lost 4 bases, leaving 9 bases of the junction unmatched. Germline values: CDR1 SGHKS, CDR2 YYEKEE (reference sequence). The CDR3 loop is CASSPPGLAGAADTQYF. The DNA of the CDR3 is TGTGCCAGCAGCCCACCAGGACTAGCGGGAGCGGCAGATACGCAGTATTTT. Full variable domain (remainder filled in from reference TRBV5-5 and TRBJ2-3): DAGVTQSPTHLIKTRGQQVTLRCSPISGHKSVSWYQQVLGQGPQFIFQYYEKEERGRGNFPDRFSARQFPNYSSELNVNALLLGDSALYLCASSPPGLAGAADTQYFGPGTRLTVL.

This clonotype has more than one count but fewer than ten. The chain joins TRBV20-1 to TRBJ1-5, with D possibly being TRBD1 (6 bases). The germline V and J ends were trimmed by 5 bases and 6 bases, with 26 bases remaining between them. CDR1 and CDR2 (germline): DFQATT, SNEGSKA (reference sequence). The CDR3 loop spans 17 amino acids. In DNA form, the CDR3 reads TGCAGTGCTGAAGACCCGTCCGGGGGCAATTCGGGTCAGCCCCAGCATTTT. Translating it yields CSAEDPSGGNSGQPQHF.

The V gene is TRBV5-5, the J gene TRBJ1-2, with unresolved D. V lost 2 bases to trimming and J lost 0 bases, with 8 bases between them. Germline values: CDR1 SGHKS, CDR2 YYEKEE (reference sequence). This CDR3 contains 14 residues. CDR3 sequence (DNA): TGTGCCAGCAGCTTACACGATTCTAACTATGGCTACACCTTC. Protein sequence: CASSLHDSNYGYTF.

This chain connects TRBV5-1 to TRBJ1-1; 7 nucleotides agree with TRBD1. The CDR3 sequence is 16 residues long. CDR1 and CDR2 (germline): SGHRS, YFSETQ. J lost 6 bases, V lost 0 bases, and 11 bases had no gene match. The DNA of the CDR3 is TGCGCCAGCAGCTTGGATGCGTTAACAGGGGCGGCTGAAGCTTTCTTT. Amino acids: CASSLDALTGAAEAFF.

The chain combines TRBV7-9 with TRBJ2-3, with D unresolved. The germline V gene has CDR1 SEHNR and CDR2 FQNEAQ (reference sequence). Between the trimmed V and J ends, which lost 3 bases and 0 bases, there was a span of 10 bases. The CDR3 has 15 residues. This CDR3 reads CASSFLGPSTDTQYF. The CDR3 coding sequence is TGTGCCAGCAGCTTCTTAGGGCCTAGCACAGATACGCAGTATTTT.